Described below is a single T cell receptor beta chain sequence and its context. The antigen remains unidentified. These data come from a study of shared clonotypes between healthy human individuals. In the study overall: Each donor had three CD4 naive, three CD4 memory, two CD8 naive and one CD8 memory plate. Overall study findings and caveats: Among donors, sharing of clonotypes was expected to be affected by sequencing depth. Naive subsets tended to show greater estimated richness than memory subsets.

Evenly divided among several immunoSEQ plates was the genomic DNA of each subset. Clones were read by immunoSEQ multiplex PCR, and TCRdb kept only the in-frame ones, dropping some. This table holds more than 2,000,000 clones, about 92% found once. Trimming at V came to 5 bases and at J to 7 bases, leaving 8 bases not matched to a gene. This CDR3 has 14 residues. CDR1 and CDR2 from the germline V gene are MNHEY and SMNVEV (reference sequence). This chain uses TRBV27 with TRBJ1-2, with 9 bases matching TRBD1. The receptor comes from a man between 18 and 35 years old in good health. Sequencing was performed on naive CD4+ T cells sorted from blood. As for subset: CD45RA+ positively selected. The CDR3 protein is CASSHRDRVGGYTF. As DNA, the CDR3 is TGTGCCAGCAGTCACAGGGACAGGGTTGGTGGCTACACCTTC.